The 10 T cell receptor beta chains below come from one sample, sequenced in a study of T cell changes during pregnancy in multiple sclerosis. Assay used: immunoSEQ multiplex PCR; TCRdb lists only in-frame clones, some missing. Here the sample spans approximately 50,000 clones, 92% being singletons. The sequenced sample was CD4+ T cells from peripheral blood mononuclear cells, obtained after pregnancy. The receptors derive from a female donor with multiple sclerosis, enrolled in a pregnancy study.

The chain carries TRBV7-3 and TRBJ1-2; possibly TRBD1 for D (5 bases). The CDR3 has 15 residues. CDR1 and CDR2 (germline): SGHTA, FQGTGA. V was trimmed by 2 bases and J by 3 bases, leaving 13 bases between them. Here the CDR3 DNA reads TGTGCCAGCAGCTTATTGGGGGGAAGCGACTATGGCTACACCTTC. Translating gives CASSLLGGSDYGYTF.

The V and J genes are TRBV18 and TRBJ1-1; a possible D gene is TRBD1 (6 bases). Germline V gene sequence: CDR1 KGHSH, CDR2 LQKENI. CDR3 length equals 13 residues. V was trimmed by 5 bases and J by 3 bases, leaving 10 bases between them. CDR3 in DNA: TGTGCCAGCTCAGGGACATCCGACACTGAAGCTTTCTTT. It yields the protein CASSGTSDTEAFF.

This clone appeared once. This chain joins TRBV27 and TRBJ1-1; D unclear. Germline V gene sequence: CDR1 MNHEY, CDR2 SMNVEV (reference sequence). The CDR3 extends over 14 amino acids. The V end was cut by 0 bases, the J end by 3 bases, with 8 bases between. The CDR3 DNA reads TGTGCCAGCAGTTTATCCACTGGTTACACTGAAGCTTTCTTT. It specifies CASSLSTGYTEAFF.

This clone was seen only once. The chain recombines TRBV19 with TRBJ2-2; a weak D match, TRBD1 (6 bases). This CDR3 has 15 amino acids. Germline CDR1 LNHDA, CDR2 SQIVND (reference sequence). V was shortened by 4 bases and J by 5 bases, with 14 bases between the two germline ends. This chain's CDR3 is CASSNRVRRTGELFF. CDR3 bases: TGTGCCAGTAGTAACAGGGTGAGGAGGACCGGGGAGCTGTTTTTT.

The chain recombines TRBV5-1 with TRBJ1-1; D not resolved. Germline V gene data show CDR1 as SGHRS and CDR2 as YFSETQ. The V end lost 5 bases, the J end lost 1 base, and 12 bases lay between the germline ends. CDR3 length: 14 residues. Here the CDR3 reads CASSSLRENTEAFF. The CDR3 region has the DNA TGCGCCAGCAGTAGCCTGAGAGAGAACACTGAAGCTTTCTTT. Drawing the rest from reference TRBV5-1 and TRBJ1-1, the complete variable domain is KAGVTQTPRYLIKTRGQQVTLSCSPISGHRSVSWYQQTPGQGLQFLFEYFSETQRNKGNFPGRFSGRQFSNSRSEMNVSTLELGDSALYLCASSSLRENTEAFFGQGTRLTVV.

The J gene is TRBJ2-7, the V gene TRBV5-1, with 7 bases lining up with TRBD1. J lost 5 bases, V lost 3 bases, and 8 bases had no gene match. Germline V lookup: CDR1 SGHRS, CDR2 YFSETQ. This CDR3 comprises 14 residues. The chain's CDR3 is CASSSRTGGDEQYF. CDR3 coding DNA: TGCGCCAGCAGCTCGCGGACAGGCGGTGACGAGCAGTACTTC.

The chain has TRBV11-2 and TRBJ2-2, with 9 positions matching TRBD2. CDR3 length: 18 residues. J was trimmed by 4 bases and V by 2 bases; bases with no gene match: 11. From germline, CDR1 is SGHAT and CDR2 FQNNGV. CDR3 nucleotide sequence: TGTGCCAGCAGCTTAAGACTCGCGGGAGGGATGTCCACCGGGGAGCTGTTTTTT. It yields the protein CASSLRLAGGMSTGELFF.

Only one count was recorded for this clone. The CDR3 is CSTGGVVNTGELFF. The CDR3 DNA is TGCAGCACAGGGGGGGTGGTGAACACCGGGGAGCTGTTTTTT. The chain recombines TRBV29-1 with TRBJ2-2; TRBD1 is a possible D gene (8 bases). The CDR3 runs 14 residues. The V end lost 8 bases, the J end lost 1 base, and 14 bases lay between the germline ends. Germline V gives CDR1 SQVTM, CDR2 ANQGSEA.

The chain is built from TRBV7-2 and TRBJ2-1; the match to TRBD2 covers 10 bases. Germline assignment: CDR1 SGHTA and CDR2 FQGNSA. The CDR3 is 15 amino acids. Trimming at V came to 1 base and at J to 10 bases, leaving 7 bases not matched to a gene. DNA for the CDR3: TGTGCCAGCAGCTTAGGCCAAGCGGGAGGGGGGGAGCAGTTCTTC. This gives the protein CASSLGQAGGGEQFF. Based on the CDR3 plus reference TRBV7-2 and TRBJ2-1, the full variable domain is GAGVSQSPSNKVTEKGKDVELRCDPISGHTALYWYRQSLGQGLEFLIYFQGNSAPDKSGLPSDRFSAERTGGSVSTLTIQRTQQEDSAVYLCASSLGQAGGGEQFFGPGTRLTVL.

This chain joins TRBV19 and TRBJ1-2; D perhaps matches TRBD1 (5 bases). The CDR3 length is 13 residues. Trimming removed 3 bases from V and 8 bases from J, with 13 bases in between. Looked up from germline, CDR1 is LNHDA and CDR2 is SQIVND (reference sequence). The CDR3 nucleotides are TGTGCCAGTAGTATGGGCAGGGTAGAAGGCTACACCTTC. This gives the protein CASSMGRVEGYTF. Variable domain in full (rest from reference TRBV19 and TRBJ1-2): DGGITQSPKYLFRKEGQNVTLSCEQNLNHDAMYWYRQDPGQGLRLIYYSQIVNDFQKGDIAEGYSVSREKKESFPLTVTSAQKNPTAFYLCASSMGRVEGYTFGSGTRLTVV.